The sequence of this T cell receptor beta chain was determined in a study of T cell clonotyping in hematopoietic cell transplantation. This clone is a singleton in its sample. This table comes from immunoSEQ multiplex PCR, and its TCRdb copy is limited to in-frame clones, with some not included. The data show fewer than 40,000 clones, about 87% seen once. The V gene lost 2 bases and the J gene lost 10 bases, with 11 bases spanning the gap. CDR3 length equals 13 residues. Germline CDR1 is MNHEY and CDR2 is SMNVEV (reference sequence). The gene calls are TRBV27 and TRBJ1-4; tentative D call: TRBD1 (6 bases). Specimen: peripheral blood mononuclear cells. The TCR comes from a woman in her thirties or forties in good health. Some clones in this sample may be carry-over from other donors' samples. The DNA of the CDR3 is TGTGCCAGCAGTTTAGGGGGCTCGGGAAAACTGTTTTTT. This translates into CASSLGGSGKLFF.